What follows are 19 T cell receptor beta chains derived from one specimen sequenced in a study of sequential checkpoint blockade in melanoma. Treatment: randomized to nivolumab then ipilimumab (arm A) or the reverse (arm B). Profiling relied on immunoSEQ multiplex PCR, and the TCRdb table lists in-frame clones only, not all of them. The sample lists over 9,500 clones; less than 70% were seen once. Sequenced material: CD8+ T cells sorted from blood (inferred from file names), taken from a patient given nivolumab and ipilimumab in sequence. The source is a human donor with melanoma.

This clone was counted only a few times. This sequence joins TRBV30 and TRBJ2-1; possibly TRBD1 for D (7 bases). Germline V gene lookup returns CDR1 GTSNPN and CDR2 SVGIG (reference sequence). The V gene lost 5 bases and the J gene lost 4 bases, with 12 bases spanning the gap. The CDR3 contains 13 residues. The CDR3 DNA reads TGTGCCTGGGGAGGGGGCAGATACAATGAGCAGTTCTTC. Its protein is CAWGGGRYNEQFF.

This rearrangement joins TRBV2 to TRBJ2-3, with 9 bases fitting TRBD1. Germline V CDR1 and CDR2: SNHLY, FYNNEI. V dropped 6 bases and J dropped 0; count of bases not matched to a gene: 4. The CDR3 runs 15 residues. CDR3 nucleotide sequence: TGTGCCAGCAGGCTGACAGGGGGTAGCACAGATACGCAGTATTTT. Amino acid sequence: CASRLTGGSTDTQYF.

V and J are TRBV5-1 and TRBJ2-3; TRBD1 matches at 7 bases. The CDR3 spans 17 residues. V shed 3 bases and J 3 bases; nucleotides not matched to a gene: 13. The germline gives CDR1 SGHRS, CDR2 YFSETQ. In DNA, the CDR3 is TGCGCCAGCAGCTCCCTGATTTCAACAGGGGAAACAGATACGCAGTATTTT. Translation gives CASSSLISTGETDTQYF.

V gene TRBV7-9 combines with J gene TRBJ1-1; D is unclear. Trimming pared 1 base from V and 0 bases from J, leaving 6 bases between. From germline, CDR1 is SEHNR and CDR2 FQNEAQ (reference sequence). CDR3 size: 14 residues. In DNA, the CDR3 is TGTGCCAGCAGCTTAGTCTCTCTGAACACTGAAGCTTTCTTT. Protein product: CASSLVSLNTEAFF.

This clone showed up just once. The V and J genes are TRBV29-1 and TRBJ2-2; 11 nucleotides match TRBD2. The germline V gene encodes CDR1 SQVTM and CDR2 ANQGSEA. The CDR3 is 14 residues long. With V trimmed by 6 bases and J by 4 bases, 4 bases remained unmatched. The CDR3, as DNA: TGCAGCGTGGGGACTAGCGGCCTCACCGGGGAGCTGTTTTTT. Amino acids: CSVGTSGLTGELFF.

V and J are TRBV14 and TRBJ1-6; D possibly corresponds to TRBD1 (5 bases). The CDR3 totals 13 residues. Trimming removed 3 bases at V and 6 bases at J, with 6 bases between. Germline CDR1 is SGHDN and CDR2 is FVKESK. This chain's CDR3 is CASSQTVNSPLHF. DNA for the CDR3: TGTGCCAGCAGCCAGACAGTTAATTCACCCCTCCACTTT.

This clone was seen just once. V usage is TRBV10-3 and J usage is TRBJ2-1; D remains unclear. The V gene's germline CDR1 is ENHRY and CDR2 SYGVKD. The CDR3 sequence is 12 residues long. The germline V and J ends were trimmed by 0 bases and 10 bases, with 7 bases remaining between them. The CDR3 is CAISESSLEQFF. CDR3 nucleotide sequence: TGTGCCATCAGTGAGTCCAGTCTCGAGCAGTTCTTC.

The CDR3 spells CASSAQGQGAGEQYF. CDR3 in DNA: TGTGCCAGCAGTGCCCAAGGACAGGGGGCTGGCGAGCAGTACTTC. V usage is TRBV28 and J usage is TRBJ2-5; 11 nucleotides match TRBD1. Judging by the DNA end, TRBJ2-7 fits better; the J call may be wrong. The germline gives CDR1 MDHEN, CDR2 SYDVKM. The CDR3 is made up of 15 amino acids.

The chain couples TRBV4-1 to TRBJ2-2; weak D call: TRBD2 (7 bases). V was cut by 4 bases and J by 5 bases, with 14 bases left in between. This CDR3 is 15 amino acids long. CDR1 is MGHRA, CDR2 YSYEKL, per germline. The CDR3 DNA is TGCGCCAGCAGCCGGGGGGGCGCGGAGACCGGGGAGCTGTTTTTT. Encoded protein: CASSRGGAETGELFF.

The V gene is TRBV10-1, the J gene TRBJ2-1; D unclear. Deletions cut 3 bases from V and 4 bases from J, with 16 bases between. The germline gives CDR1 WNHNN, CDR2 SYGVQD (reference sequence). This CDR3 has 16 residues. The CDR3 coding sequence is TGCGCCAGCAGTGAAGCGACGAAGCTATCATACAATGAGCAGTTCTTC. This gives the protein CASSEATKLSYNEQFF.

In its sample, this clone was seen a few times. The chain combines TRBV27 with TRBJ2-2, with D possibly TRBD1 on 6 matching bases. V was shortened by 5 bases and J by 1 base, with 17 bases between the two germline ends. Germline V gene sequence: CDR1 MNHEY, CDR2 SMNVEV (reference sequence). The CDR3 is 17 residues long. The CDR3 DNA sequence: TGTGCCAGCAGTCCCTGGGGCCGGACAGAGAACACCGGGGAGCTGTTTTTT. Encoded protein: CASSPWGRTENTGELFF.

The chain employs TRBV2 and TRBJ1-1; no reliable D call. Germline assignment: CDR1 SNHLY and CDR2 FYNNEI. The V end lost 7 bases, the J end lost 7 bases, and 16 bases lay between the germline ends. The CDR3 is 13 residues long. The CDR3 DNA sequence: TGTGCCAGCATGGGAGAAGACGGTTATGAAGCTTTCTTT. Residues: CASMGEDGYEAFF. Full variable domain (outside the CDR3, taken from reference TRBV2 and TRBJ1-1): EPEVTQTPSHQVTQMGQEVILRCVPISNHLYFYWYRQILGQKVEFLVSFYNNEISEKSEIFDDQFSVERPDGSNFTLKIRSTKLEDSAMYFCASMGEDGYEAFFGQGTRLTVV.

V is TRBV28 and J is TRBJ2-7; D perhaps matches TRBD1 (6 bases). CDR3 length: 13 amino acids. Germline loops: CDR1 MDHEN, CDR2 SYDVKM. Trimming stripped 6 bases from V and 3 bases from J, with 12 bases between. The CDR3 reads CASSPGTSYEQYF. The CDR3 DNA follows: TGTGCCAGCAGCCCCGGGACAAGCTACGAGCAGTACTTC.

This clone was found once. The chain recombines TRBV27 with TRBJ1-6; maybe TRBD1 (5 bases). From germline, CDR1 is MNHEY and CDR2 SMNVEV (reference sequence). Trimming took off 4 bases at V and 9 bases at J, with 10 bases between the two ends. The CDR3 totals 13 residues. The CDR3: CASSSGRSSPLHF. In DNA, the CDR3 is TGTGCCAGCAGTTCAGGGAGGAGTTCACCCCTCCACTTT.

This clone was seen only a few times. V and J are TRBV2 and TRBJ1-1, with a weak D call TRBD1 (5 bases). Germline CDR1 is SNHLY and CDR2 is FYNNEI. This CDR3 contains 14 residues. Trimming left V 8 bases short and J 3 bases short, with 16 bases between. The CDR3 coding sequence is TGTGCCAGCGGTGGGGGGTGGGGGGACACTGAAGCTTTCTTT. Its protein product is CASGGGWGDTEAFF. The full variable domain, its missing parts supplied by reference TRBV2 and TRBJ1-1, is EPEVTQTPSHQVTQMGQEVILRCVPISNHLYFYWYRQILGQKVEFLVSFYNNEISEKSEIFDDQFSVERPDGSNFTLKIRSTKLEDSAMYFCASGGGWGDTEAFFGQGTRLTVV.

This chain uses TRBV2 with TRBJ2-1; 8 nucleotides agree with TRBD1. This CDR3 is built from 14 residues. Germline CDR1 SNHLY, CDR2 FYNNEI. After removal of 4 bases from V and 5 bases from J, the junction contained 4 bases not matched to a gene. The CDR3 nucleotides read TGTGCCAGCAGTGGCACAGGGGGACACAATGAGCAGTTCTTC. Translating gives CASSGTGGHNEQFF.

By proportion, this clone is medium-sized. The chain links TRBV6-1 to TRBJ2-7, with TRBD2 as a possible D gene (5 bases). This CDR3 is 14 amino acids long. V dropped 4 bases and J dropped 2 bases, with 12 bases sitting between them. Germline V gene sequence: CDR1 MNHNS, CDR2 SASEGT. CDR3 region: CASSVFRTAYEQYF. CDR3 nucleotide sequence: TGTGCCAGCAGTGTCTTTCGGACTGCCTACGAGCAGTACTTC.

Here the CDR3 reads CARSTSDGRGNTEAFF. CDR3 DNA sequence: TGTGCCAGAAGCACTAGTGACGGCAGGGGTAACACTGAAGCTTTCTTT. This chain uses TRBV7-5 with TRBJ1-1; the table assigns TRBD1, which was not confirmed against the DNA. TRBV7-5 represents a pseudogene. This CDR3 region has 16 residues.

Comments on this clone: One junction end does not reproduce the germline sequence, and a read error may be involved. V gene TRBV5-6 combines with J gene TRBJ2-7, with D uncertain. The CDR3 has 15 amino acids. Looked up from germline, CDR1 is SGHDT and CDR2 is YYEEEE. CDR3 amino acids: CAGSLAPDINYEQYF. Here the CDR3 DNA reads TGTGCCGGCAGCTTGGCCCCCGACATAAACTACGAGCAGTACTTC. Based on the CDR3 plus reference TRBV5-6 and TRBJ2-7, the full variable domain is DAGVTQSPTHLIKTRGQQVTLRCSPKSGHDTVSWYQQALGQGPQFIFQYYEEEERQRGNFPDRFSGHQFPNYSSELNVNALLLGDSALYLCAGSLAPDINYEQYFGPGTRLTVT.